A single TCR beta chain is shown here with its context. The germline V gene has CDR1 SNHLY and CDR2 FYNNEI. The CDR3 sequence is 15 residues long. The V and J ends lost 8 bases and 4 bases respectively, with 17 bases between them. All enrollees were about 18 to 90 years old and from about 25 US areas. Participant-reported clinical history was the basis for cohort assignment. The entry originates in a study of blood T cell repertoires in COVID-19. Study-wide context: From T cells, B-cell-depleted T cells, or PBMCs came the material, which was cDNA or gDNA.

TCRdb's table, derived via immunoSEQ multiplex PCR, lists solely in-frame clones and lacks some. This sample has 150,000 to 200,000 clones; about 80% occur once, and the top ten carry under 6.5%. This TCR came from a woman aged 60-70 years with acute COVID-19. The sample taken for sequencing was PBMCs or T cells enriched from blood (not recorded which). The chain carries TRBV2 and TRBJ2-2; tentative D call: TRBD1 (6 bases). The CDR3 protein is CASGLGGLGTGELFF. Here the CDR3 DNA reads TGTGCCAGCGGTCTAGGGGGTTTGGGCACCGGGGAGCTGTTTTTT.